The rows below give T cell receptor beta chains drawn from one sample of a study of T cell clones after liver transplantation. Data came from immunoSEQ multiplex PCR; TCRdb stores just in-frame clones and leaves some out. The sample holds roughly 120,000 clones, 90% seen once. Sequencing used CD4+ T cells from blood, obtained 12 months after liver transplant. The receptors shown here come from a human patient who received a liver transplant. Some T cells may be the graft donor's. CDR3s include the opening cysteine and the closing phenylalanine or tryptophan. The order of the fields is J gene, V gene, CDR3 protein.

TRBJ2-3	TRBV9	CASSAYISTDTQYF
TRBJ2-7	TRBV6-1	CASSEGVGTWDEQYF
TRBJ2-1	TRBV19	CASSIFSGRASDEQFF
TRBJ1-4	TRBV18	CASSPTLGQYNEKLFF
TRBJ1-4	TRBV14	CASRGQGSEKLFF
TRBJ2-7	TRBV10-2	CASSESGAAPLYEQYF
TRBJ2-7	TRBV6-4	CASMGIQGDYEQYF
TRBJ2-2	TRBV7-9	CASRGQLAHRLNTGELFF
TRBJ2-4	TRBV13	CASSLCVTYF
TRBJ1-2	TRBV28	CASSFPGIGYGYTF
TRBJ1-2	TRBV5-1	CATNGGDRVYTF
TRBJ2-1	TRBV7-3	CASSSTGLGYYNEQFF
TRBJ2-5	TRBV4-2	CASSLTGTSGEPQETQYF
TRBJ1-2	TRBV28	CASRTGPYGYTF
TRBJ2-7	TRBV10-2	CASHPGMDYEQYF
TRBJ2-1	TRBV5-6	CASSLARAGEWKEDEQFF
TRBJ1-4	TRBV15	CATTRGNNEKLFF
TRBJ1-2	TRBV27	CASRSEGARNYGYTF
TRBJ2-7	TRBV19	CASSRDPAYEQYF
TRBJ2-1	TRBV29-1	CSTPRGLAGGSEQFF
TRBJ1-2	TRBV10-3	CAISEISGANYGYTF
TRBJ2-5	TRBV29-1	CSGAVGGYGETQYF
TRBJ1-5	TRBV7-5	CVRSLRGRCKTSNQPQHF
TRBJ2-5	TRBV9	CASSLRTGRETQYF
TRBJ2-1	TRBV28	CASIGGNEQFF
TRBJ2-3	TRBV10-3	CAISGTGTTDTQYF